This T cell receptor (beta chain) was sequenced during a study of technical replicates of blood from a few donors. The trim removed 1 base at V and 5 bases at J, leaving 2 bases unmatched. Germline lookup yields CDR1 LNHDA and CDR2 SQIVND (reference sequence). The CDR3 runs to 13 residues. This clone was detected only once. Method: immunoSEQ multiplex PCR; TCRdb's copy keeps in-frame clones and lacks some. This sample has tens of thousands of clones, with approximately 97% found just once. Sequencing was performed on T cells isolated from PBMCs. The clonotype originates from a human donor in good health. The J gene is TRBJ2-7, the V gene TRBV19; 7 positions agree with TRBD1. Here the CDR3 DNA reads TGTGCCAGTAGTATAGGGACAGGTAACGAGCAGTACTTC. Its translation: CASSIGTGNEQYF. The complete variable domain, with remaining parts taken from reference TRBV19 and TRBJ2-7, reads DGGITQSPKYLFRKEGQNVTLSCEQNLNHDAMYWYRQDPGQGLRLIYYSQIVNDFQKGDIAEGYSVSREKKESFPLTVTSAQKNPTAFYLCASSIGTGNEQYFGPGTRLTVT.